This T cell receptor beta chain came from a study of cytomegalovirus exposure and HLA in healthy donors (dated by TCRdb to 2016 to 2017). Regarding the research as a whole: According to an earlier analysis of 587 of the donors, some 180 million T cells yielded roughly 100 million unique TCR beta sequences and more than 250 Gb of sequence data. Genome-wide SNP genotypes for about three fifths of the roughly 700 donors were used in a later genetic analysis, which treated that subset as a discovery cohort. Because of strong linkage in the cohort, roughly five DR-DQ haplotypes were treated as single units for association and clustering. To study patterns of TCR occurrence, a later analysis re-analyzed previously published TCR beta repertoires from around 700 donors and added high-resolution HLA genotyping. The study was designed to test whether signatures of past pathogen exposure could be identified by cataloging public T cell receptors. On average, roughly 200,000 unique TCR beta nucleotide sequences were sequenced per donor among fewer than 500 genotyped donors of the cohort, with roughly 18% of those sequences being non-productive. All discovery cohort repertoires had been generated on a single sequencing platform. An earlier analysis of fewer than 700 of the donors applied high-throughput TCR beta sequencing to assess whether each TCR beta V gene segment acted as functional or pseudogenic. High-throughput TCR immunosequencing, statistical association of individual TCRs with disease status, and machine learning were combined to predict cytomegalovirus infection status. Typing coverage varied by locus: roughly 629-640 donors for A, B, C, DRB1 and DQB1; around 560 for DQA1; around 570 for DPA1; under 490 for DPB1. Both class I and class II loci were covered by HLA typing, at four-digit resolution. The study used immunosequencing to profile the T cell repertoires of several hundred subjects and linked those repertoires to cytomegalovirus serostatus. Of the approximately 400 genotyped donors, approximately 81% were placed in the genetic ancestry cluster associated with self-reported Caucasian donors. A separate validation cohort of over a hundred different subjects was used in addition to the approximately 700-subject first cohort. Donor age, sex, ethnicity and CMV serostatus were collected together with the repertoire data. Rather than drawing on any new phenotypic data, the later analysis identified candidate immune exposures from TCR beta sequences and the way those sequences occurred across donors. Approximately 310 gigabases of sequencing data and around 85 million unique TCR sequences made up an early release that covered about 640 HLA-typed donors.

The library was produced with the immunoSEQ multiplex PCR assay. The multiplex PCR relied on a mix of 60 forward primers for TCR Vbeta segments and 13 reverse primers for TCR Jbeta segments. A multiplex PCR assay on genomic DNA amplified the CDR3 region of rearranged TCR beta genes. The amplified TCR beta libraries were sequenced on the Illumina HiSeq System as 87-base-pair reads. As for the authors' bioinformatics: Across the 500 to 850 repertoires, a later analysis counted 80 million or so unique TCR beta chains, some 11 million of which were shared by at least two donors. A nearest-neighbor algorithm error-corrected the raw reads and collapsed the reads into unique sequences, merging closely related sequences to remove PCR and sequencing errors. CDR3 sequences were aligned to IMGT reference sequences to assign V, D and J gene segments. For a sequence to be retained, at least a six-nucleotide match to both a V gene segment and a J gene segment was required. Rearrangements were called productive when the CDR3 lacked stop codons and stayed in frame with V and J; all others were non-productive. CDR3 was defined according to IMGT convention as the region running from the second conserved V-encoded cysteine to the conserved J-encoded phenylalanine. Sequences without an unambiguous match to a single V gene segment were excluded from the earlier analysis of about 630 of the donors. In an earlier analysis of approximately 560 of the donors, a V segment was called functional when productive rearrangements were above 56.7%, and segregating when the standard deviation between donors exceeded 5%. A statistical classification framework was built for diagnosing cytomegalovirus status from the catalog of TCR beta chain sequences. V and J gene assignment, in a later analysis, came from comparing TCR nucleotide sequences with IMGT/GENE-DB human TR gene sequences. A later analysis assigned CDR3 sequences and most-parsimonious VDJ recombination scenarios with the TCRdist pipeline. In a later analysis, each TCR beta chain was defined by its CDR3 amino acid sequence together with its V-gene family, and reads without a unique V-gene family were excluded. A later analysis removed 592 highly shared, low-generation-probability nucleotide sequences to deal with suspected cross-contamination and a sequencing artifact. In a later analysis, a clonal expansion index for each public chain was calculated from normalized within-repertoire ranks of inferred template counts. In a later analysis, generation probabilities were computed with a VDJ recombination model fitted to out-of-frame rearrangements, and the resulting probabilities were checked against IGoR. In a later analysis, hypergeometric tests were used to score TCR-TCR, TCR-HLA and TCR-CMV co-occurrence, with a repertoire-size bias correction applied to TCR pairs. To estimate false discovery rates, a later analysis permuted the HLA or CMV assignments 20 times. In a later analysis, co-occurring TCRs were grouped using DBSCAN, and TCRdist sequence similarity was added for clustering within HLA-allele-positive subsets. Co-occurrence clustering excluded repertoires with fewer than 30,000 or more than 120,000 public chains, plus five with anomalous nucleotide sharing. TCRdb mirrors the immuneACCESS table, restricted to in-frame sequences. Some clones are absent from its copies; in checked studies, under half trace to an unresolved V gene, and the reason for the others is unknown. V and J calls and clone size are given by that table; D and trimming were obtained from the DNA. Counted in this sample were about 190,000 clones; more than 75% of them appeared once. The biggest ten clones account for 2.6% of the sample.

On this clone: The antigen it recognizes is unknown. There are no base qualities to consult, and no much larger clone falls within one base.

The CDR3 spans 15 residues, from the cysteine through the phenylalanine. The retained sequence is limited to the CDR3, 45 bases, with the frame set at the first base. CDR1 and CDR2, looked up from the germline V gene, are MNHEY and SVGAGI. V lost 6 bases and J lost 2 bases, and the count of bases not matched to a germline gene is 6. What the work shows at the level of the full study, not this receptor alone: Because HLA typing was missing for some donors at each locus, association tests included only the typed subset. In both the original and validation cohorts, the classifier was reported to diagnose cytomegalovirus status with high specificity and sensitivity. Most CMV-associated TCR beta chains appeared to be HLA-restricted in a later analysis, and the HLA associations seemed to be driven largely by CMV exposure. When HLA alleles, especially DR and DQ, strongly co-occurred, attributing TCR associations to individual alleles was difficult. In vitro tests confirmed that a few of the cytomegalovirus-associated TCR beta chains recognize cytomegalovirus antigens. The authors suggested that the approach could potentially be generalized to other disease states and immunological phenotypes. In a later genetic analysis, fewer N-insertions in productive TCRs were reported among donors in an Asian-associated ancestry cluster than the approximately 710-donor mean. At a false discovery rate of 0.05, a later analysis linked roughly 17,000 TCR beta sequences to specific HLA alleles. Most TCR sequences were observed very rarely across donors, whereas some public TCRs were present in many individuals. A total of 150 to 200 TCR beta chains were listed by the study as associated with cytomegalovirus. Some IMGT-functional V segments, including TRBV6-2 and TRBV6-3, could not be told apart with the 87-base-pair reads, so those segments were excluded. Immune exposure information for the cohort was limited to CMV serostatus. Because counts were too low, seventeen rarely observed V segments, including chromosome 9 orphons, were excluded from the earlier analysis of several hundred of the donors. Only TCR beta chains were sequenced in this cohort, and the absence of alpha or paired-chain data limited detectable features. According to a later analysis, parvovirus B19, influenza, CMV and Epstein-Barr virus appeared linked to several top co-occurrence clusters. V-gene and J-gene trimming of TCR beta chains was associated with a missense DCLRE1C variant in a later genetic analysis, and the association was replicated in an independent cohort. A group of highly shared sequence variants was considered likely to be a technical artifact of the sequencing pipeline. The presence/absence analyses assumed that sequencing depth was roughly uniform across donors, and that assumption may not be true. Linkage disequilibrium might explain the correlated functional status among segregating V segments, but an unknown experimental factor could not be excluded. An earlier analysis of approximately 590 of the donors showed that most TCR beta V segments appeared in productive rearrangements either about 90% or about 30% of the time, which broadly matched IMGT annotations. In a later analysis, TCR association rates were found to vary across HLA loci, with the most associated TCRs seen for DRB1 alleles and the fewest for HLA-C alleles. In a later analysis, HLA-associated TCR beta chains showed more clonal expansion and lower generation probabilities than non-associated chains that were equally common. A further reported finding was that TCR beta sequences accurately predicted the HLA-A and HLA-B alleles for most subjects in the first cohort.

In total, fewer than 750 healthy bone marrow donors made up the cohort. Cohort members were all nominally healthy when sampled, although unrecorded immune exposures were likely present. The donor was CMV seropositive and was included in the group of approximately 310 seropositive cohort members. A peripheral blood sample was collected from each donor, and TCR beta sequencing was performed on peripheral blood mononuclear cells. Genomic DNA extraction from the blood cell samples was performed with the Qiagen DNeasy Blood Extraction Kit. The chain couples TRBV6-5 to TRBJ2-7; 11 bases in the middle match TRBD2. Sample: PBMCs. The source is a woman in her forties or fifties in good health and CMV-seropositive. CDR3 sequence: CASRPIAGGTYEQYF. The nucleotides are TGTGCCAGCAGACCTATAGCGGGGGGGACCTACGAGCAGTACTTC.